These 27 T cell receptor beta chains were sequenced from one sample in a study of glioma-infiltrating T cells after dendritic cell vaccination (dated by TCRdb to the mid-2010s). According to the study, the label for this sample's time point signals: after dendritic cell vaccination, including at tumor progression/relapse. The library was prepared using the immunoSEQ multiplex PCR assay. TCRdb stores this immuneACCESS table with in-frame sequences only. Part of the clones is absent; in the studies checked, under half of the shortfall reflects unresolved V genes, and no reason is known for the rest. Across this sample there are fewer than 95,000 clones, with 85% seen only once. The ten largest clones capture under 8.5% of the sample. The input for sequencing was blood, taken after dendritic cell vaccination. The source of these receptors is a human donor with glioblastoma.

The chain recombines TRBV4-1 with TRBJ2-7, with 7 bases fitting TRBD2. The J segment lost 0 bases and the V segment lost 3 bases, leaving 11 bases of the junction unmatched. This CDR3 has 17 amino acids. Germline V gene data show CDR1 as MGHRA and CDR2 as YSYEKL. The CDR3 is CASSQPLSSGSSYEQYF. Written as DNA, the CDR3 is TGCGCCAGCAGCCAGCCCCTCTCTAGCGGAAGCTCCTACGAGCAGTACTTC.

The chain employs TRBV27 and TRBJ2-2, with TRBD1 matching 9 bases. Unmatched junction bases numbered 4, after V lost 6 bases and J lost 2 bases. This CDR3 spans 15 amino acids. In germline, CDR1 is MNHEY, CDR2 SMNVEV (reference sequence). The CDR3 region is CASRLQGANTGELFF. CDR3 bases: TGTGCCAGCAGGCTACAGGGGGCTAACACCGGGGAGCTGTTTTTT.

J is TRBJ2-1 and V is TRBV5-1; 11 bases are a match to TRBD2. CDR3 length: 17 residues. The J segment lost 7 bases and the V segment lost 0 bases, leaving 9 bases of the junction unmatched. Germline values: CDR1 SGHRS, CDR2 YFSETQ. The CDR3 sequence is CASSLEVAGGRQNEQFF. The CDR3 DNA reads TGCGCCAGCAGCTTGGAGGTAGCGGGGGGGCGTCAGAATGAGCAGTTCTTC.

This clone was found once. The V call is TRBV27, the J call TRBJ2-1; 13 bases match TRBD2. Germline V gene sequence: CDR1 MNHEY, CDR2 SMNVEV (reference sequence). V dropped 6 bases and J dropped 6; count of bases not matched to a gene: 2. The CDR3 spans 14 residues. CDR3 protein: CASSGLAGANEQFF. Written as DNA, the CDR3 is TGTGCCAGCAGCGGACTAGCGGGGGCCAATGAGCAGTTCTTC.

The V and J genes are TRBV4-2 and TRBJ1-5; the D is unclear. Deletions cut 0 bases from V and 0 bases from J, with 6 bases between. The CDR3 has 15 amino acids. CDR1 is LGHNA, CDR2 YNFKEQ, per germline. The CDR3 bases are TGTGCCAGCAGCCAAGAGCCAGATAGCAATCAGCCCCAGCATTTT. Protein sequence: CASSQEPDSNQPQHF.

The CDR3 DNA reads as TGTGCCAGCAGTGAAGGGGGAGATGAGCAGTTCTTC. It encodes CASSEGGDEQFF. The chain couples TRBV6-1 to TRBJ2-1, with D tentatively TRBD2 (5 bases). Germline V CDR1 and CDR2: MNHNS, SASEGT. The CDR3 runs 12 residues. The V gene lost 1 base and the J gene lost 8 bases, with 6 bases spanning the gap.

The chain couples TRBV29-1 to TRBJ1-1, with 8 bases that match TRBD1. CDR3 length equals 14 residues. Germline V gene sequence: CDR1 SQVTM, CDR2 ANQGSEA. J lost 3 bases, V lost 4 bases, and 7 bases had no gene match. The CDR3 DNA reads TGCAGCGTTGTGGACAGGGCGTATTACACTGAAGCTTTCTTT. Translated, it gives CSVVDRAYYTEAFF.

V and J are TRBV19 and TRBJ1-1; possibly TRBD1 for D (6 bases). Germline V gene lookup returns CDR1 LNHDA and CDR2 SQIVND (reference sequence). V was cut by 3 bases and J by 12 bases, with 17 bases left in between. The length of the CDR3 is 13 residues. The CDR3 loop reads CASSMGGGLSPFF. CDR3 in DNA: TGTGCCAGTAGTATGGGCGGGGGGCTATCCCCTTTCTTT.

The chain combines TRBV27 with TRBJ1-4, with 11 bases lining up with TRBD1. CDR1 is MNHEY and CDR2 is SMNVEV in the germline V gene (reference sequence). V lost 5 bases, J lost 5 bases, and 4 bases stayed unmatched. The CDR3 length is 15 residues. DNA for the CDR3: TGTGCCAGCAGTATGCGGGACAGGGGGAATGAAAAACTGTTTTTT. This translates into CASSMRDRGNEKLFF.

About this clone itself: The sample contains more than one DNA sequence encoding this CDR3. The chain is built from TRBV28 and TRBJ1-2; TRBD1 is a possible D gene (5 bases). The germline V and J ends were trimmed by 3 bases and 5 bases, with 10 bases remaining between them. In germline, CDR1 is MDHEN, CDR2 SYDVKM. The length of the CDR3 is 13 residues. CDR3 loop: CASSLEGPYGYTF. In nucleotides, the CDR3 is TGTGCCAGCAGTTTGGAGGGGCCGTATGGCTACACCTTC.

The DNA for the CDR3 is TGTGCCAGCAGCCTCCTTTCAGGACAGTATAATTCACCCCTCCACTTT. This translates into CASSLLSGQYNSPLHF. The genes are TRBV21-1 and TRBJ1-6; the table gives TRBD1 as D, unverified against the DNA. TRBV21-1 is assigned pseudogene status. The CDR3 extends over 16 amino acids.

This sequence joins TRBV28 and TRBJ1-4; TRBD1 agrees at 8 bases. This CDR3 has 15 amino acids. Germline V gives CDR1 MDHEN, CDR2 SYDVKM. With V trimmed by 6 bases and J by 4 bases, 7 bases remained unmatched. The CDR3 sequence is CASRPTGGFNEKLFF. Written as DNA, the CDR3 is TGTGCCAGCAGACCAACAGGGGGATTTAATGAAAAACTGTTTTTT.

V usage is TRBV5-6 and J usage is TRBJ2-2, with 9 positions matching TRBD1. V lost 0 bases, J lost 4 bases, and 4 bases stayed unmatched. CDR1 is SGHDT, CDR2 YYEEEE, per germline. This CDR3 spans 16 amino acids. CDR3: CASSLGDRVVTGELFF. CDR3 nucleotides: TGTGCCAGCAGCTTGGGGGACAGGGTAGTCACCGGGGAGCTGTTTTTT.

The chain joins TRBV6-6 to TRBJ2-7, with 10 bases that match TRBD2. The length of the CDR3 is 15 residues. Germline CDR1 and CDR2: MNHNY and SVGAGI (reference sequence). V lost 10 bases and J lost 6; bases outside the gene matches: 15. CDR3 sequence reads: CAIKQAGGPSCEQYF. The DNA for the CDR3 is TGTGCCATCAAACAAGCGGGAGGGCCGTCATGCGAGCAGTACTTC.

The V and J genes are TRBV7-9 and TRBJ2-2; the match to TRBD1 covers 8 bases. The CDR3 totals 19 residues. V shed 11 bases, J shed 3 bases, and the junction held 23 bases outside the gene matches. CDR1 and CDR2 from the germline V gene are SEHNR and FQNEAQ (reference sequence). CDR3 amino acids: CARWGPGGANSPDTGELFF. Here the CDR3 DNA reads TGTGCCCGTTGGGGGCCAGGGGGCGCGAACTCTCCAGACACCGGGGAGCTGTTTTTT.

CDR3 residues: CATKTSESGANVLTF. The CDR3 DNA follows: TGTGCCACCAAAACCTCGGAGTCTGGGGCCAACGTCCTGACTTTC. The gene calls are TRBV10-3 and TRBJ2-6; D remains ambiguous. V was cut by 10 bases and J by 1 base, with 14 bases left in between. The CDR3 has 15 amino acids. The V gene's germline CDR1 is ENHRY and CDR2 SYGVKD.

The genes are TRBV15 and TRBJ2-7; TRBD1 agrees at 10 bases. Germline V lookup: CDR1 LNHNV, CDR2 YYDKDF (reference sequence). The CDR3 spans 15 residues. Unmatched junction bases numbered 8, after V lost 6 bases and J lost 3 bases. DNA of the CDR3: TGTGCCACCAGTCCCGGACAGGGGGTTTACTACGAGCAGTACTTC. Protein sequence: CATSPGQGVYYEQYF.

V and J are TRBV5-1 and TRBJ2-7; D is unresolved. Germline CDR1 is SGHRS and CDR2 is YFSETQ. Trimming removed 0 bases from V and 2 bases from J, with 6 bases in between. The CDR3 is made up of 13 amino acids. The CDR3 DNA reads TGCGCCAGCAGCTTGGCTGGCCCCTACGAGCAGTACTTC. Translating gives CASSLAGPYEQYF.

The rearrangement joins TRBV7-3 to TRBJ2-5, with D perhaps matching TRBD2 (5 bases). The CDR3 is made up of 13 amino acids. Trimming removed 5 bases at V and 4 bases at J, with 11 bases between. The germline V gene has CDR1 SGHTA and CDR2 FQGTGA. CDR3 DNA sequence: TGTGCCAGCAGCACCGGACTGGGAGAGACCCAGTACTTC. This sequence encodes CASSTGLGETQYF.

This chain uses TRBV5-6 with TRBJ1-2; D may be TRBD1 (5 bases). The CDR3 runs to 12 residues. V lost 4 bases and J 4 bases, leaving 8 bases between the germline ends. Per germline, CDR1 SGHDT and CDR2 YYEEEE. In DNA form, the CDR3 reads TGTGCCAGCAGCGGAACAGGCTATGGCTACACCTTC. It yields the protein CASSGTGYGYTF.

Regarding this clone: At one end the junction does not follow the germline gene, possibly because of a read error. J is TRBJ2-7 and V is TRBV11-2; D is possibly TRBD1 (5 bases). This CDR3 spans 13 amino acids. CDR1 and CDR2 from the germline V gene are SGHAT and FQNNGV. CDR3 DNA: TGTGCCAGCAGCCCTAGGGCACGACAGAATCAGTCATTC. Amino acids: CASSPRARQNQSF.

This chain uses TRBV2 with TRBJ2-7; 8 nucleotides match TRBD1. After removal of 5 bases from V and 2 bases from J, the junction contained 8 bases not matched to a gene. The germline V gene has CDR1 SNHLY and CDR2 FYNNEI. The CDR3 runs 15 residues. The DNA for the CDR3 is TGTGCCAGCAGTCCAGGGACAGGCCAAGCCTACGAGCAGTACTTC. Its translation is CASSPGTGQAYEQYF. Based on the CDR3 plus reference TRBV2 and TRBJ2-7, the full variable domain is EPEVTQTPSHQVTQMGQEVILRCVPISNHLYFYWYRQILGQKVEFLVSFYNNEISEKSEIFDDQFSVERPDGSNFTLKIRSTKLEDSAMYFCASSPGTGQAYEQYFGPGTRLTVT.

The CDR3 region is CASSLQTRTGGTASRETQYF. CDR3 DNA sequence: TGTGCCAGTAGTCTCCAGACCCGGACAGGGGGTACCGCATCGAGAGAGACCCAGTACTTC. The chain carries TRBV19 and TRBJ2-5, with 10 bases fitting TRBD1. The V gene end was trimmed by 5 bases and the J gene end by 4 bases; junction bases not matched to a gene: 22. Per the germline V gene, CDR1 is LNHDA and CDR2 is SQIVND (reference sequence). CDR3 size: 20 residues.

V and J are TRBV7-3 and TRBJ2-1; 7 positions agree with TRBD2. This CDR3 is 15 amino acids long. Trimming took 5 bases from V and 5 from J; bases not matched to a gene: 9. From germline, CDR1 is SGHTA and CDR2 FQGTGA. CDR3 bases: TGTGCCAGCAGCGTTGGGGCTAGCGGCCACAATGAGCAGTTCTTC. Translated, it gives CASSVGASGHNEQFF. The full variable domain, rest sourced from reference TRBV7-3 and TRBJ2-1, is GAGVSQTPSNKVTEKGKYVELRCDPISGHTALYWYRQSLGQGPEFLIYFQGTGAADDSGLPNDRFFAVRPEGSVSTLKIQRTERGDSAVYLCASSVGASGHNEQFFGPGTRLTVL.

The chain has TRBV28 and TRBJ2-5; 7 bases align to TRBD1. The CDR3 covers 16 residues. V lost 4 bases, J lost 0 bases, and 8 bases stayed unmatched. Germline V gene lookup returns CDR1 MDHEN and CDR2 SYDVKM. CDR3 bases: TGTGCCAGCAGTTCCCAGACAGGGAAGTACCAAGAGACCCAGTACTTC. Its translation: CASSSQTGKYQETQYF.

J is TRBJ2-7 and V is TRBV29-1; 10 bases align to TRBD2. The germline gives CDR1 SQVTM, CDR2 ANQGSEA. Losses at the gene ends were 3 bases for V and 3 bases for J; bases not matched to a gene: 8. The CDR3 consists of 15 residues. The CDR3 reads CSVDNSGGPYYEQYF. The DNA for the CDR3 is TGCAGCGTTGATAATAGCGGGGGGCCGTACTACGAGCAGTACTTC.

The chain employs TRBV5-8 and TRBJ1-1; 7 bases line up with TRBD1. This CDR3 region has 15 residues. V lost 0 bases and J lost 7; bases outside the gene matches: 9. Germline V lookup: CDR1 SGHTS, CDR2 YDEGEE. The CDR3 reads CASSLEVQGGFEAFF. The CDR3 region has the DNA TGTGCCAGCAGCTTGGAGGTTCAGGGGGGTTTTGAAGCTTTCTTT.